This T cell receptor beta chain was obtained from a study of blood T cell repertoires in COVID-19 (dated by TCRdb to between 2020 and 2021). In terms of the full investigation: The collaborator samples originated in the United States, Italy and Spain and spanned the acute and convalescent phases of COVID-19. The material from the prospective study consisted of cDNA or gDNA derived from T cells, B-cell-depleted T cells, or PBMCs. The dataset comprised deeply sampled blood TCRbeta repertoires from subjects exposed to, actively infected with, or recovered from COVID-19. The repertoires were released in a freely available public database intended as a resource for research on the immune response to SARS-CoV-2. Samples came from the ongoing ImmuneRACE study (first 160 participants) plus 1,254 subjects from 6 global collaborators. Nearly every sample came with metadata listing a de-identified subject ID, COVID-19 status, age in years and sex. Where HLA class I and class II types were available, the types were taken from metadata supplied by the sample provider, not from assay-based typing.

The CDR3 measures 16 amino acids from cysteine to phenylalanine. The entry retains the CDR3 DNA only, 48 bases that are in frame from base 1. The germline V and J ends show losses of 6 bases and 1 base respectively, and no gene match explains 3 bases of the junction. CDR1 and CDR2 were assigned from the germline V gene as ENHRY and SYGVKD. Enrolling through a virtual design, the prospective study's participants ranged in age from about 18 to 89 years and lived across around 25 United States geographic areas. In the prospective study, participants were assigned to cohorts based on the clinical history participants reported in a screening survey and a study questionnaire. ImmuneRACE Cohort 3 recovered participants were defined by two consecutive negative NP/OP PCR tests, healthcare professional clearance, or symptom resolution. In the prospective study, mobile phlebotomists collected whole blood, serum and a nasopharyngeal or oropharyngeal swab from each participant. Over an approximately two-month period, participants in the prospective study had the option of providing additional blood draws and questionnaires. Prospective study blood samples were shipped either frozen or at room temperature before DNA extraction.

General conclusions and limits of the study: The quantity of clinical and demographic metadata differed by source and by participant and was supplied without curation.

The immunoSEQ Assay, a bias-controlled multiplex PCR, was used to amplify TCRbeta CDR3 regions from genomic DNA. In the original analysis: The number of nucleated cells in each sample was estimated by amplification of reference gene primers within the assay. To quantify the absolute abundance of each unique TCRbeta CDR3 rearrangement, sequence reads were collapsed and filtered. For each sample, productive Simpson clonality was calculated as the square root of Simpson's diversity index over productive rearrangements. The immuneACCESS repertoire file appears here via TCRdb, limited to in-frame rearrangements. These files lack a portion of the clones; in checked studies, under half of the deficit traces to unresolved V genes, and the cause of the others is not known. V, J and clone size were drawn from that table, and D and trimming were deduced from the DNA. Here the sample has 160,000 or so clones; 65% to 85% occur a single time. The ten largest account for 4.5% to 7.5% of the sample.

In regard to this clone: This receptor's antigen is unknown. No base qualities exist here, and no much larger clone lies one base off it.

Sequencing was done on a sample of PBMCs or T cells enriched from blood (not recorded which). The receptor chain draws on TRBV10-3 and TRBJ2-1; a stretch of 13 junction bases matches TRBD2. The sequence derives from a man in his forties or fifties who had recovered from COVID-19. The base sequence is TGTGCCATCAGGACTAGCGGGGGGACTTCCTACAATGAGCAGTTCTTC. Its translation reads: CAIRTSGGTSYNEQFF.